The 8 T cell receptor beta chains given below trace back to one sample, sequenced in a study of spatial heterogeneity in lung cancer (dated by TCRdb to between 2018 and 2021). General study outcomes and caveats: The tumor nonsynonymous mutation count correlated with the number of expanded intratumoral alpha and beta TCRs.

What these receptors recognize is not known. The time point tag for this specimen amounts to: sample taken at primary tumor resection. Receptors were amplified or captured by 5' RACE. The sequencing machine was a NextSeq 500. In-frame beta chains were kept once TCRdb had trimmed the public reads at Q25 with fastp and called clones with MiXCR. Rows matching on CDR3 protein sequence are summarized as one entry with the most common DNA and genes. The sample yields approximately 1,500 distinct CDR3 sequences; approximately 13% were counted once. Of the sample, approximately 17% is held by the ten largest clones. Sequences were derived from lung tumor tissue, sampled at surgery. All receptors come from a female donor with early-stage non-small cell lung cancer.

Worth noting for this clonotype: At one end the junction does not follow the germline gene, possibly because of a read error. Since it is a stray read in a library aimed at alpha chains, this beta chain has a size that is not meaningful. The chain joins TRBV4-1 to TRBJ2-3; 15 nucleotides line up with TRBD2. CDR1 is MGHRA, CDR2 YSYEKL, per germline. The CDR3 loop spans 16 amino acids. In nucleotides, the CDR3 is TGCGCCAGCAGCCAGGCCGGACTAGCGGGGGGGACAGACGCAGTATTT. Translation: CASSQAGLAGGTDAVF.

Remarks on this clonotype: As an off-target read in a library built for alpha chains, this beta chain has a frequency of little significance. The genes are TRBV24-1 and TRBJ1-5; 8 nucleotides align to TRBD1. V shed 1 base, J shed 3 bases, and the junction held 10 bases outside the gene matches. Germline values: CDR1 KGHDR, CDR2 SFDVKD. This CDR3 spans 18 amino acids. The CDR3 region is CATSDFITGGRYNQPQHF. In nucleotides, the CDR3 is TGTGCCACCAGTGATTTTATCACAGGGGGACGATACAATCAGCCCCAGCATTTT.

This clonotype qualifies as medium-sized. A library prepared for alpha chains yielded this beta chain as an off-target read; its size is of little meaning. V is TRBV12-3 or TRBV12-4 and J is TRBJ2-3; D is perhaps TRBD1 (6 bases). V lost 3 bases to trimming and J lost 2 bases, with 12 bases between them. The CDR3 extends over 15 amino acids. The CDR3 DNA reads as TGTGCCAGCAGTTTCGGACAGAGCCTCACAGATACGCAGTATTTT. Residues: CASSFGQSLTDTQYF.

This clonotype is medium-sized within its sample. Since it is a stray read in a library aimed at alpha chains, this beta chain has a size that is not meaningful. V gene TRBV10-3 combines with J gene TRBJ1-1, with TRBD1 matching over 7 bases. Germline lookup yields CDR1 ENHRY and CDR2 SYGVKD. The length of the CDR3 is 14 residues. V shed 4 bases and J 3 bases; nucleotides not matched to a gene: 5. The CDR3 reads CAISVSGGDTEAFF. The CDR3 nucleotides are TGTGCCATCAGTGTTTCAGGGGGAGACACTGAAGCTTTCTTT.

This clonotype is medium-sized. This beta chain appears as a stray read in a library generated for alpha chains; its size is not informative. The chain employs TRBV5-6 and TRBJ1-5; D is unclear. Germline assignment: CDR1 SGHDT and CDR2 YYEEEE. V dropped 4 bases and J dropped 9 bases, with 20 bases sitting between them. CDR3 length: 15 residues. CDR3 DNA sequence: TGTGCCAGCAGCCCCTCGGGGAGGCCCCGAGGGCCCCAGCATTTT. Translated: CASSPSGRPRGPQHF.

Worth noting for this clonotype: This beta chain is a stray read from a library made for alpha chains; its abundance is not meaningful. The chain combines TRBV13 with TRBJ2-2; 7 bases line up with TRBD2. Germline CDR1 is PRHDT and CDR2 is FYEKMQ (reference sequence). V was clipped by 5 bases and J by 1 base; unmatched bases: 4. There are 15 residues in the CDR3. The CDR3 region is CASSAGEGNTGELFF. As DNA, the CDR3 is TGTGCCAGCAGCGCTGGGGAGGGGAACACCGGGGAGCTGTTTTTT. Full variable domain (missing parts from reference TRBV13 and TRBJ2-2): AAGVIQSPRHLIKEKRETATLKCYPIPRHDTVYWYQQGPGQDPQFLISFYEKMQSDKGSIPDRFSAQQFSDYHSELNMSSLELGDSALYFCASSAGEGNTGELFFGEGSRLTVL.

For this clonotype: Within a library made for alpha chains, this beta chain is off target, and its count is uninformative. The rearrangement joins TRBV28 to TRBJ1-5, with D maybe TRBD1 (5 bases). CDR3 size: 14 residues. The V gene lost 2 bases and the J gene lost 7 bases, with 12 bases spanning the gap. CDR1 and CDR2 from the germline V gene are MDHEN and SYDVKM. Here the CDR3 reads CASSLVAGQQPQHF. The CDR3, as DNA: TGTGCCAGCAGTTTAGTAGCAGGGCAACAGCCCCAGCATTTT.

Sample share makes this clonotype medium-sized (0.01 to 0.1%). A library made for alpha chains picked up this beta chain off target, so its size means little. Here the CDR3 DNA reads TGTGCCAGCAGCTTAAACGCGGGGAATCCCTCCTACGAGCAGTACTTC. Amino acids: CASSLNAGNPSYEQYF. V is TRBV7-2 and J is TRBJ2-7; weak D call: TRBD2 (6 bases). Germline V CDR1 and CDR2: SGHTA, FQGNSA. V was shortened by 2 bases and J by 0 bases, with 14 bases between the two germline ends. The CDR3 loop spans 16 amino acids.